A selection of T cell receptor beta chains follows, all from one sample in a study of blood T cell repertoires in COVID-19. Only in-frame clones appear in the TCRdb table, and some are missing; sequencing was by immunoSEQ multiplex PCR. This sample carries about 150,000 clones, approximately 82% of them seen once, and the ten largest clones take about 19%. The sequencing input was peripheral blood. Source of these receptors: a woman aged 70-85 years who had recovered from COVID-19. The CDR3 runs from the conserved cysteine through the conserved F or W. The D gene is left open where the match is weak. A clone size is listed for some rows: how often the clone was seen (once, few, many), or a class if it is expanded.

clone_size,j_call,v_call,d_call,cdr3_aa,cdr3_nt
.,TRBJ2-5,TRBV11-2,.,CASSQQAAKETQYF,TGTGCCAGCAGCCAGCAGGCCGCGAAAGAGACCCAGTACTTC
.,TRBJ1-5,TRBV12-3/TRBV12-4,.,CASSFVSDQPQHF,TGTGCCAGCAGTTTTGTATCGGATCAGCCCCAGCATTTT
.,TRBJ1-3,TRBV5-4,.,CASSLLGAAPGNTIYF,TGTGCCAGCAGCCTCCTAGGGGCAGCTCCTGGAAACACCATATATTTT
few,TRBJ1-2,TRBV29-1,TRBD1,CSVSRGRGLSGYTF,TGCAGCGTTTCCCGCGGCAGGGGGCTCTCTGGCTACACCTTC
once,TRBJ1-2,TRBV6-1,.,CASSEDPGGVDYTF,TGTGCCAGCAGTGAAGATCCCGGGGGGGTTGACTACACCTTC
.,TRBJ1-2,TRBV2,TRBD1,CASRGQGDGYTF,TGTGCCAGCCGCGGACAGGGGGACGGCTACACCTTC
.,TRBJ1-2,TRBV29-1,.,CSAGREYGYTF,TGCAGCGCCGGACGGGAGTATGGCTACACCTTC
.,TRBJ2-7,TRBV9,.,CASSPIPLSLYEQYF,TGTGCCAGCAGCCCTATCCCCCTCTCCTTGTACGAGCAGTACTTC
.,TRBJ2-1,TRBV4-1,TRBD2,CASRLPGTSGEQFF,TGCGCCAGCAGACTACCCGGGACTAGCGGTGAGCAGTTCTTC
.,TRBJ1-1,TRBV19,.,CASSIVPGGATEAFF,TGTGCCAGTAGTATAGTCCCGGGGGGAGCCACTGAAGCTTTCTTT
.,TRBJ1-4,TRBV7-8,.,CASSPTGPRVEKLFF,TGTGCCAGCAGCCCGACGGGCCCCAGGGTGGAAAAACTGTTTTTT
.,TRBJ2-7,TRBV7-2,.,CASSSGPEREQYF,TGTGCCAGCAGCTCTGGACCGGAGCGGGAGCAGTACTTC
.,TRBJ2-1,TRBV2,TRBD2,CATDPGGGEQFF,TGTGCCACCGATCCTGGGGGGGGTGAGCAGTTCTTC
few,TRBJ1-5,TRBV28,.,CASSSPSQPQHF,TGTGCCAGCAGTTCCCCCTCTCAGCCCCAGCATTTT
.,TRBJ2-7,TRBV7-9,.,CASSPGGGFYEQYF,TGTGCCAGCAGCCCGGGTGGAGGCTTCTACGAGCAGTACTTC
.,TRBJ1-2,TRBV28,TRBD1,CASRTTGTGIYGYTF,TGTGCCAGCAGGACAACCGGGACAGGGATCTATGGCTACACCTTC
.,TRBJ2-3,TRBV7-9,.,CASSSTVDTQYF,TGTGCCAGCAGCTCGACAGTCGATACGCAGTATTTT
.,TRBJ2-5,TRBV25-1,.,CASSWQYQETQYF,TGTGCCAGCAGTTGGCAGTACCAAGAGACCCAGTACTTC
.,TRBJ2-1,TRBV3-1/TRBV3-2,TRBD1,CASSQLQGARDEQFF,TGTGCCAGCAGCCAACTTCAGGGGGCGAGGGATGAGCAGTTCTTC
.,TRBJ2-4,TRBV19,TRBD2,CASSIVGLPWRYF,TGTGCCAGTAGTATAGTGGGACTACCCTGGCGCTACTTC
once,TRBJ2-7,TRBV18,.,CASSPLQGREQYF,TGTGCCAGCTCACCTTTGCAGGGTCGCGAGCAGTACTTC
.,TRBJ1-1,TRBV25-1,.,CASSWATEAFF,TGTGCCAGCAGTTGGGCCACTGAAGCTTTCTTT
once,TRBJ2-5,TRBV5-4,TRBD2,CASSWGGSGPGQETQYF,TGTGCCAGCAGCTGGGGGGGGAGCGGCCCGGGTCAAGAGACCCAGTACTTC
.,TRBJ2-5,TRBV5-1,.,CASSLGGIPPKETQYF,TGCGCCAGCAGCTTGGGAGGGATCCCCCCCAAAGAGACCCAGTACTTC
.,TRBJ2-3,TRBV7-3,.,CASSKRLTSTDTQYF,TGTGCCAGCAGCAAGCGACTCACTAGCACAGATACGCAGTATTTT
.,TRBJ1-2,TRBV19,.,CASRNTGARYGYTF,TGTGCCAGTAGGAACACAGGCGCTCGCTATGGCTACACCTTC
few,TRBJ1-1,TRBV3-1/TRBV3-2,.,CASSQRPAGNTEAFF,TGTGCCAGCAGCCAACGCCCTGCGGGGAACACTGAAGCTTTCTTT
.,TRBJ1-2,TRBV7-9,.,CASSLGRAGGYGYTF,TGTGCCAGCAGCTTGGGTCGGGCGGGGGGATATGGCTACACCTTC
once,TRBJ2-3,TRBV18,.,CASSPAPGGTDTQYF,TGTGCCAGCTCCCCCGCCCCAGGGGGCACAGATACGCAGTATTTT
.,TRBJ2-7,TRBV28,TRBD1,CATRGQESSYEQYF,TGTGCCACCAGGGGACAGGAAAGCTCCTACGAGCAGTACTTC
.,TRBJ1-1,TRBV6-5,.,CASSPRNRGTEAFF,TGTGCCAGCAGCCCACGTAATAGGGGGACTGAAGCTTTCTTT
once,TRBJ2-6,TRBV11-1,.,CASSLVGGAANVLTF,TGTGCCAGCAGCTTGGTGGGGGGGGCCGCCAACGTCCTGACTTTC
.,TRBJ1-1,TRBV18,.,CASSPLQVLGTEAFF,TGTGCCAGCTCACCACTACAGGTATTGGGCACTGAAGCTTTCTTT
.,TRBJ1-4,TRBV4-1,.,CASSPGNSNEKLFF,TGCGCCAGCAGCCCCGGGAACTCTAATGAAAAACTGTTTTTT
.,TRBJ2-3,TRBV13,.,CASSPEVRTDTQYF,TGTGCCAGCTCCCCCGAGGTACGCACAGATACGCAGTATTTT
.,TRBJ2-7,TRBV6-5,.,CASTRTRDPYEQYF,TGTGCCAGCACCCGGACAAGGGATCCCTACGAGCAGTACTTC
once,TRBJ1-2,TRBV10-2,.,CASRDSGAGVYGYTF,TGCGCCAGCCGAGACAGCGGGGCGGGGGTATATGGCTACACCTTC
.,TRBJ2-7,TRBV5-1,.,CASSTRRAYEQYF,TGCGCCAGCAGCACCCGACGGGCCTACGAGCAGTACTTC
.,TRBJ1-2,TRBV6-5,.,CASSSREDYGYTF,TGTGCCAGCAGTTCCCGTGAGGACTATGGCTACACCTTC
.,TRBJ1-4,TRBV19,TRBD1,CASRTDRADEKLFF,TGTGCCAGTAGGACGGACAGGGCGGATGAAAAACTGTTTTTT
few,TRBJ2-1,TRBV24-1,TRBD2,CATSDPGLAARGEQFF,TGTGCCACCAGTGACCCGGGACTAGCGGCCAGGGGTGAGCAGTTCTTC
.,TRBJ2-7,TRBV19,TRBD2,CASSPRLAGNEQYF,TGTGCCAGTAGTCCCCGACTAGCGGGAAACGAGCAGTACTTC
.,TRBJ1-1,TRBV7-3,TRBD1,CASSSTSGGTEAFF,TGTGCCAGCAGCTCTACATCAGGGGGTACTGAAGCTTTCTTT
.,TRBJ2-1,TRBV7-8,TRBD1,CASSLRQGYNEQFF,TGTGCCAGCAGCCTGCGACAGGGCTACAATGAGCAGTTCTTC
.,TRBJ2-3,TRBV5-6,.,CASSLAIETRGGDTQYF,TGTGCCAGCAGCTTGGCCATCGAGACTAGGGGAGGAGATACGCAGTATTTT
.,TRBJ1-5,TRBV3-1/TRBV3-2,TRBD1,CASSPATGHSQPQHF,TGTGCCAGCAGCCCCGCGACAGGGCATTCTCAGCCCCAGCATTTT
few,TRBJ1-2,TRBV7-9,.,CASSPPGIYGYTF,TGTGCCAGCAGCCCCCCGGGGATCTATGGCTACACCTTC
.,TRBJ1-3,TRBV12-3/TRBV12-4,.,CASSPPFGNTIYF,TGTGCCAGCAGTCCCCCCTTTGGAAACACCATATATTTT
.,TRBJ1-5,TRBV10-3,.,CAISAGLDDQPQHF,TGTGCCATCAGCGCAGGACTAGATGATCAGCCCCAGCATTTT
.,TRBJ2-7,TRBV5-4,.,CASSLSQGHYEQYF,TGTGCCAGCAGCTTGTCACAGGGCCACTACGAGCAGTACTTC
.,TRBJ2-3,TRBV5-1,TRBD2,CASSPGLAASTDTQYF,TGCGCCAGCAGCCCGGGACTAGCGGCGAGCACAGATACGCAGTATTTT
.,TRBJ2-3,TRBV5-6,.,CASSPRWDTQYF,TGTGCCAGCAGCCCGCGGTGGGATACGCAGTATTTT
.,TRBJ2-1,TRBV29-1,TRBD2,CSVEDSPGGPYLGEQFF,TGCAGCGTTGAAGATAGTCCGGGAGGGCCGTATTTGGGTGAGCAGTTCTTC
.,TRBJ1-5,TRBV19,TRBD1,CASSIATGDHQPQHF,TGTGCCAGTAGTATAGCCACAGGGGACCATCAGCCCCAGCATTTT
.,TRBJ1-3,TRBV5-4,.,CASSLDSGISGNTIYF,TGTGCCAGCAGCTTGGACAGTGGAATTTCTGGAAACACCATATATTTT
.,TRBJ1-4,TRBV19,.,CASSTGQRPREKLFF,TGTGCCAGTAGTACCGGACAGAGACCCAGGGAAAAACTGTTTTTT
.,TRBJ2-1,TRBV27,.,CASSRTLTSSYNEQFF,TGTGCCAGCAGCCGGACACTAACCAGCTCCTACAATGAGCAGTTCTTC
.,TRBJ2-1,TRBV27,TRBD1,CASTRWTGGQNEQFF,TGTGCCAGCACCCGCTGGACAGGGGGCCAGAATGAGCAGTTCTTC
.,TRBJ2-5,TRBV19,TRBD1,CATKTGGKLETQYF,TGTGCCACCAAGACAGGGGGAAAGTTGGAGACCCAGTACTTC
.,TRBJ2-3,TRBV27,.,CASSSIGSDTQYF,TGTGCCAGCAGTTCGATCGGGTCAGATACGCAGTATTTT